These 25 T cell receptor beta chains originate from one sample sequenced in a study of cytomegalovirus exposure and HLA in healthy donors. Both 60 Vbeta primers and 13 Jbeta primers went into the PCR. Libraries were prepared by immunoSEQ multiplex PCR; TCRdb keeps only in-frame clonotypes and omits some of them. There are some 150,000 clones in the sample; about 79% occur only once, and 1.7% lies in the top ten. Input material: PBMCs. The receptors derive from a woman in her twenties or thirties in good health and CMV-seronegative.

This clone turned up a few times. The chain couples TRBV6-1 to TRBJ1-3; possible D gene TRBD1, 5 bases. V lost 1 base and J lost 6, with 13 bases in between. The CDR3 is made up of 15 amino acids. Germline loops: CDR1 MNHNS, CDR2 SASEGT. The CDR3 sequence is CASSEVPGKANTIYF. For the CDR3, the DNA is TGTGCCAGCAGTGAAGTCCCAGGGAAGGCAAACACCATATATTTT.

This sequence joins TRBV5-1 and TRBJ2-2; the D is unclear. Between the trimmed V and J ends, which lost 4 bases and 6 bases, there was a span of 4 bases. The CDR3 extends over 11 amino acids. Germline CDR1 reads SGHRS; CDR2 reads YFSETQ. The CDR3: CASSQAGELFF. CDR3 DNA sequence: TGCGCCAGCAGCCAGGCCGGGGAGCTGTTTTTT.

This clone has only a few counts. The chain joins TRBV7-8 to TRBJ1-5, with D hard to call. Germline CDR1 reads SGHVS; CDR2 reads FQNEAQ. Trimming pared 1 base from V and 9 bases from J, leaving 10 bases between. The CDR3 has 13 residues. The CDR3 nucleotides read TGTGCCAGCAGCTTAGATAGCGGTTGGCCCCAGCATTTT. This encodes CASSLDSGWPQHF.

The chain combines TRBV5-4 with TRBJ2-2; 12 bases fit TRBD2. This CDR3 contains 16 residues. V was pared by 4 bases and J by 5 bases, with 6 bases of the junction left unmatched. Germline CDR1 SGHNT, CDR2 YYREEE (reference sequence). This CDR3 reads CASSRLAGDGTGELFF. Here the CDR3 DNA reads TGTGCCAGCAGCAGACTAGCGGGGGATGGGACCGGGGAGCTGTTTTTT.

This chain uses TRBV5-1 with TRBJ1-1; 10 bases fit TRBD1. V gave up 3 bases and J gave up 5 bases; unmatched junction bases: 4. Per germline, CDR1 SGHRS and CDR2 YFSETQ. This CDR3 comprises 14 residues. CDR3 region: CASSYDRGPTEAFF. The CDR3 nucleotides read TGCGCCAGCAGCTACGACAGGGGGCCTACTGAAGCTTTCTTT.

The J gene is TRBJ1-4, the V gene TRBV2; D possibly corresponds to TRBD1 (5 bases). Looked up from germline, CDR1 is SNHLY and CDR2 is FYNNEI. Trimming took 3 bases from V and 7 from J, leaving 9 bases between them. CDR3 size: 13 residues. This CDR3 reads CASSETGGEKLFF. In DNA, the CDR3 is TGTGCCAGCAGTGAGACCGGGGGTGAAAAACTGTTTTTT.

The chain carries TRBV5-5 and TRBJ1-2; D not resolved. Between the trimmed V and J ends, which lost 0 bases and 5 bases, there was a span of 5 bases. The CDR3 runs to 12 residues. Per germline, CDR1 SGHKS and CDR2 YYEKEE (reference sequence). The CDR3 spells CASSLDRYGYTF. CDR3 in DNA: TGTGCCAGCAGCTTGGACAGATATGGCTACACCTTC.

V gene TRBV6-5 combines with J gene TRBJ1-6, with 10 bases matching TRBD1. Germline trimming cut 6 bases from V and 7 bases from J; bases unmatched to any gene: 6. Germline loops: CDR1 MNHEY, CDR2 SVGAGI. This CDR3 has 15 amino acids. The CDR3 DNA sequence: TGTGCCAGCAGCTCAACGGGACAGGGGAATTCACCCCTCCACTTT. Translating it yields CASSSTGQGNSPLHF.

The chain carries TRBV11-2 and TRBJ1-1; D is uncertain. The CDR3 totals 15 residues. Trimming took 1 base from V and 0 from J, leaving 9 bases between them. Germline CDR1 and CDR2: SGHAT and FQNNGV. DNA for the CDR3: TGTGCCAGCAGCTTAGTTCGGAGAGTGAACACTGAAGCTTTCTTT. Its translation is CASSLVRRVNTEAFF.

Here the CDR3 reads CASRGGVHGYTF. DNA of the CDR3: TGTGCCAGCAGGGGAGGGGTCCATGGCTACACCTTC. This chain links TRBV28 with TRBJ1-2, with D maybe TRBD1 (5 bases). The CDR3 runs 12 residues. V was clipped by 6 bases and J by 6 bases, with 11 bases between them. The germline CDR1 and CDR2 sequences are MDHEN and SYDVKM.

The rearrangement links TRBV6-5 to TRBJ1-2; D not resolved. Germline-derived CDR1 and CDR2 are MNHEY and SVGAGI. This CDR3 has 15 amino acids. V lost 2 bases and J lost 3, with 13 bases in between. The CDR3 reads CASSYLGGSHYGYTF. CDR3 bases: TGTGCCAGCAGTTACCTCGGAGGGTCCCACTATGGCTACACCTTC.

This rearrangement joins TRBV5-1 to TRBJ1-4; D gene unclear. The CDR3 consists of 15 residues. Germline-derived CDR1 and CDR2 are SGHRS and YFSETQ. V was trimmed by 3 bases and J by 3 bases, leaving 12 bases between them. The CDR3 loop reads CASSSRFAANEKLFF. CDR3 DNA: TGCGCCAGCAGCTCCAGGTTTGCAGCTAATGAAAAACTGTTTTTT.

The genes are TRBV7-3 and TRBJ2-2; TRBD1 is a possible D gene (5 bases). The CDR3 contains 12 residues. Germline CDR1 and CDR2: SGHTA and FQGTGA. Trimming left V 3 bases short and J 9 bases short, with 8 bases between. Here the CDR3 reads CASSLDNWELFF. DNA of the CDR3: TGTGCCAGCAGCTTGGACAACTGGGAGCTGTTTTTT.

The chain employs TRBV18 and TRBJ2-7; 7 nucleotides line up with TRBD1. V lost 3 bases and J lost 2; bases outside the gene matches: 4. The CDR3 length is 14 residues. CDR1 and CDR2 from the germline V gene are KGHSH and LQKENI. CDR3 sequence (DNA): TGTGCCAGCTCACCCCAGACAGGGCCCTACGAGCAGTACTTC. Residues: CASSPQTGPYEQYF.

V gene TRBV5-1 combines with J gene TRBJ2-3; 9 bases are a match to TRBD1. Germline lookup yields CDR1 SGHRS and CDR2 YFSETQ. V lost 4 bases and J lost 6; bases outside the gene matches: 9. The CDR3 extends over 15 amino acids. CDR3 bases: TGCGCCAGCAGCCCATGGGACAGGGATCCGGATACGCAGTATTTT. Residues: CASSPWDRDPDTQYF.

The V and J genes are TRBV6-5 and TRBJ1-2; D possibly corresponds to TRBD1 (5 bases). CDR3 length equals 14 residues. V was clipped by 7 bases and J by 8 bases, with 20 bases between them. Germline CDR1 is MNHEY and CDR2 is SVGAGI. The CDR3 protein is CASTRTGAVAGYTF. CDR3 in DNA: TGTGCCAGCACGAGAACTGGGGCTGTGGCGGGCTACACCTTC.

In its sample, this clone was seen once. CDR3 residues: CASSLSGGSNTGELFF. The CDR3 DNA follows: TGTGCCAGCAGCTTAAGCGGGGGGTCGAACACCGGGGAGCTGTTTTTT. J is TRBJ2-2 and V is TRBV13, with 9 bases matching TRBD2. Losses at the gene ends were 2 bases for V and 0 bases for J; bases not matched to a gene: 1. The CDR3 consists of 16 residues. Germline V gene data show CDR1 as PRHDT and CDR2 as FYEKMQ (reference sequence).

This chain connects TRBV19 to TRBJ1-2; the D gene is possibly TRBD1 (5 bases). The germline CDR1 and CDR2 sequences are LNHDA and SQIVND (reference sequence). The CDR3 contains 14 residues. Trimming left V 3 bases short and J 2 bases short, with 10 bases between. The CDR3 reads CASSILRQNYGYTF. Here the CDR3 DNA reads TGTGCCAGTAGTATCTTAAGACAGAACTATGGCTACACCTTC.

The chain combines TRBV5-1 with TRBJ1-6; 9 bases line up with TRBD1. V was clipped by 4 bases and J by 7 bases; unmatched bases: 3. The CDR3 contains 14 residues. Germline loops: CDR1 SGHRS, CDR2 YFSETQ. The CDR3 sequence is CASSDGQGNSPLHF. The CDR3 nucleotides read TGCGCCAGCAGCGACGGACAGGGGAATTCACCCCTCCACTTT.

This clone was found once. V usage is TRBV30 and J usage is TRBJ2-1; D is possibly TRBD1 (6 bases). Trimming took 5 bases from V and 5 from J, leaving 10 bases between them. The CDR3 sequence is 12 residues long. The germline gives CDR1 GTSNPN, CDR2 SVGIG (reference sequence). CDR3 nucleotides: TGTGCCTGGGACAGGAACAACAATGAGCAGTTCTTC. Residues: CAWDRNNNEQFF.

The chain combines TRBV11-1 with TRBJ2-7, with TRBD1 identical over 11 bases. The CDR3 contains 17 residues. Germline V gives CDR1 SGHAT, CDR2 FQDESV (reference sequence). The trim removed 4 bases at V and 0 bases at J, leaving 8 bases unmatched. The CDR3 DNA is TGTGCCAGCAGCTCGCGACGGGACAGGGGGAACTCCTACGAGCAGTACTTC. Amino acids: CASSSRRDRGNSYEQYF.

The chain has TRBV7-9 and TRBJ2-7; D is perhaps TRBD1 (6 bases). There are 14 residues in the CDR3. V gave up 3 bases and J gave up 2 bases, with 11 bases separating them. Germline V gene data show CDR1 as SEHNR and CDR2 as FQNEAQ (reference sequence). As DNA, the CDR3 is TGTGCCAGCAGCTTCAACAGGGTACCCTACGAGCAGTACTTC. It translates to CASSFNRVPYEQYF.

The J gene is TRBJ2-7, the V gene TRBV6-5; TRBD1 matches at 11 bases. This CDR3 spans 15 amino acids. V lost 6 bases and J lost 2; bases outside the gene matches: 6. CDR1 is MNHEY, CDR2 SVGAGI, per germline. The CDR3 DNA is TGTGCCAGCAGCTCCGGGACAGGGGGTCCCTACGAGCAGTACTTC. It is translated as CASSSGTGGPYEQYF.

The rearrangement joins TRBV18 to TRBJ1-5, with unresolved D. The CDR3 covers 14 residues. Germline CDR1 is KGHSH and CDR2 is LQKENI. V lost 3 bases to trimming and J lost 0 bases, with 6 bases between them. DNA of the CDR3: TGTGCCAGCTCACCGCTAGGTAGCAATCAGCCCCAGCATTTT. It codes for CASSPLGSNQPQHF.

The genes are TRBV27 and TRBJ1-2; TRBD1 matches at 8 bases. The CDR3 loop spans 14 amino acids. Germline V CDR1 and CDR2: MNHEY, SMNVEV (reference sequence). V shed 3 bases, J shed 3 bases, and the junction held 3 bases outside the gene matches. CDR3 region: CASSFRTGHYGYTF. In DNA, the CDR3 is TGTGCCAGCAGTTTTCGGACAGGGCACTATGGCTACACCTTC.